Following are 17 T cell receptor beta chains from one sample sequenced in a study of cytomegalovirus exposure and HLA in healthy donors. Profiling relied on immunoSEQ multiplex PCR, and the TCRdb table lists in-frame clones only, not all of them. The sample has about 120,000 clones, approximately 86% seen once. Material: PBMCs. These receptors were taken from a man between 18 and 29 years old in good health and CMV-seropositive.

The CDR3 bases are TGTGCCAGCAGTGACCCGGGACAGGGGGGTTCCTACGAGCAGTACTTC. It is translated as CASSDPGQGGSYEQYF. The chain links TRBV2 to TRBJ2-7, with TRBD1 identical over 11 bases. The V segment lost 3 bases and the J segment 1 base; nucleotides outside the gene matches: 5. Germline V lookup: CDR1 SNHLY, CDR2 FYNNEI. The CDR3 is made up of 16 amino acids.

This clone was picked up a small number of times. The CDR3 here is CASSLGAVVDGYTF. The CDR3 coding sequence is TGTGCCAGCAGCCTGGGGGCCGTAGTGGATGGCTACACCTTC. V and J are TRBV7-9 and TRBJ1-2, with a tentative D call TRBD1 (6 bases). The CDR3 covers 14 residues. CDR1 is SEHNR, CDR2 FQNEAQ, per germline (reference sequence). The V end lost 5 bases, the J end lost 6 bases, and 16 bases lay between the germline ends.

The genes are TRBV5-6 and TRBJ1-1; 8 nucleotides match TRBD1. V shed 3 bases and J 11 bases; nucleotides not matched to a gene: 6. This CDR3 is 12 amino acids long. Germline V gives CDR1 SGHDT, CDR2 YYEEEE. In nucleotides, the CDR3 is TGTGCCAGCAGCTATCAGGGGGCTGGTGCTTTCTTT. As protein: CASSYQGAGAFF.

The chain has TRBV9 and TRBJ1-5; no definite D call. CDR1 is SGDLS, CDR2 YYNGEE, per germline. Deletions cut 3 bases from V and 5 bases from J, with 12 bases between. The CDR3 length is 14 residues. The CDR3 nucleotides are TGTGCCAGCAGCGCCGGGAGTGGGGATCAGCCCCAGCATTTT. Translating it yields CASSAGSGDQPQHF.

The genes are TRBV19 and TRBJ1-6, with 7 bases matching TRBD1. Unmatched junction bases numbered 13, after V lost 5 bases and J lost 9 bases. The CDR3 runs to 16 residues. CDR1 LNHDA and CDR2 SQIVND come from the germline V gene (reference sequence). The CDR3 nucleotides are TGTGCCAGTAGTGACTACCAGGGGGGCGGAGGTTCACCCCTCCACTTT. Its translation is CASSDYQGGGGSPLHF.

This clone was recorded only once. This rearrangement joins TRBV15 to TRBJ1-6; 11 positions match TRBD1. The junction had 14 bases not matched to a gene; V was cut back by 3 bases and J by 7 bases. Germline CDR1 LNHNV, CDR2 YYDKDF (reference sequence). This CDR3 region has 19 residues. CDR3 loop: CATSSSGQGVVFGNSPLHF. CDR3 sequence (DNA): TGTGCCACCAGCAGCTCGGGACAGGGGGTGGTGTTTGGGAATTCACCCCTCCACTTT.

This rearrangement joins TRBV6-1 to TRBJ2-5; D is perhaps TRBD2 (5 bases). This CDR3 spans 13 amino acids. Per germline, CDR1 MNHNS and CDR2 SASEGT. Trimming cost V 5 bases and J 5 bases, with 12 bases left between them. The CDR3 DNA is TGTGCCAGCAGTCTGAGTCCGGGGGAGACCCAGTACTTC. The encoded protein is CASSLSPGETQYF.

This clone was seen more than once but under ten times. The CDR3 nucleotides are TGTGTAATTCAGGGTTTTGGTGATTCACCCCTCCACTTT. This gives the protein CVIQGFGDSPLHF. This chain uses TRBV2 with TRBJ1-6; maybe TRBD1 (5 bases). The CDR3 has 13 residues. Germline-derived CDR1 and CDR2 are SNHLY and FYNNEI.

The chain recombines TRBV5-8 with TRBJ2-6, with D tentatively TRBD1 (5 bases). Trimming stripped 3 bases from V and 3 bases from J, with 13 bases between. In germline, CDR1 is SGHTS, CDR2 YDEGEE. This CDR3 has 16 residues. CDR3 nucleotides: TGTGCCAGCAGCTCCTCCAGGGTTGGTGGGGCCAACGTCCTGACTTTC. Encoded protein: CASSSSRVGGANVLTF.

V usage is TRBV6-6 and J usage is TRBJ1-2, with 8 bases that match TRBD1. CDR1 is MNHNY and CDR2 is SVGAGI in the germline V gene (reference sequence). The ends lost 6 bases at V and 8 bases at J; junction bases unmatched: 11. The CDR3 has 14 amino acids. The CDR3 protein is CASRKDRAPGGYTF. CDR3 nucleotides: TGTGCCAGCAGGAAGGACAGGGCCCCCGGGGGCTACACCTTC.

This clone is a singleton in its sample. The V call is TRBV5-1, the J call TRBJ1-2, with unresolved D. This CDR3 region has 14 residues. Looked up from germline, CDR1 is SGHRS and CDR2 is YFSETQ. V was shortened by 1 base and J by 4 bases, with 11 bases between the two germline ends. The chain's CDR3 is CASSLSGRGYGYTF. CDR3 bases: TGCGCCAGCAGCTTGTCTGGCAGAGGCTATGGCTACACCTTC.

This clone was counted a few times. The chain uses TRBV7-9 and TRBJ2-7, with D possibly being TRBD1 (7 bases). The CDR3 loop spans 15 amino acids. V lost 1 base to trimming and J lost 1 base, with 11 bases between them. Germline-derived CDR1 and CDR2 are SEHNR and FQNEAQ (reference sequence). The CDR3 region is CASSLGQGGSYEQYF. CDR3 coding DNA: TGTGCCAGCAGCTTAGGCCAGGGGGGTTCCTACGAGCAGTACTTC.

DNA for the CDR3: TGTGCCGTCCAACAGGGGGCCGGGGAGCTGTTTTTT. It specifies CAVQQGAGELFF. V and J are TRBV6-5 and TRBJ2-2, with 8 positions matching TRBD1. The ends lost 11 bases at V and 6 bases at J; junction bases unmatched: 5. This CDR3 contains 12 residues. Looked up from germline, CDR1 is MNHEY and CDR2 is SVGAGI.

The chain links TRBV4-1 to TRBJ1-3; TRBD1 might be the D (6 bases). CDR3 length: 17 amino acids. The V end lost 4 bases, the J end lost 2 bases, and 18 bases lay between the germline ends. Germline-derived CDR1 and CDR2 are MGHRA and YSYEKL. The DNA of the CDR3 is TGCGCCAGCAGCCCCCCGGGCAGGGGAAACCCTGGAAACACCATATATTTT. It is translated as CASSPPGRGNPGNTIYF.

This chain joins TRBV2 and TRBJ1-2; D gene unclear. This CDR3 contains 14 residues. V dropped 2 bases and J dropped 5 bases, with 12 bases sitting between them. Per the germline V gene, CDR1 is SNHLY and CDR2 is FYNNEI. The CDR3 sequence: CASSESGSPYGYTF. In nucleotides, the CDR3 is TGTGCCAGCAGTGAATCGGGGAGTCCGTATGGCTACACCTTC.

V is TRBV5-4 and J is TRBJ1-5, with 7 bases matching TRBD1. V gave up 5 bases and J gave up 5 bases; unmatched junction bases: 7. There are 14 residues in the CDR3. Germline CDR1 reads SGHNT; CDR2 reads YYREEE (reference sequence). The DNA of the CDR3 is TGTGCCAGCAGTTCGGACAGGTCCGATCAGCCCCAGCATTTT. Its protein product is CASSSDRSDQPQHF. Together with reference TRBV5-4 and TRBJ1-5, the CDR3 gives the full variable domain: ETGVTQSPTHLIKTRGQQVTLRCSSQSGHNTVSWYQQALGQGPQFIFQYYREEENGRGNFPPRFSGLQFPNYSSELNVNALELDDSALYLCASSSDRSDQPQHFGDGTRLSIL.

J is TRBJ2-2 and V is TRBV6-6, with TRBD1 matching 9 bases. CDR3 length: 15 residues. V was pared by 7 bases and J by 4 bases, with 7 bases of the junction left unmatched. Germline-derived CDR1 and CDR2 are MNHNY and SVGAGI (reference sequence). DNA for the CDR3: TGTGCCAGCACCTTAACAGGGGGCATCACCGGGGAGCTGTTTTTT. Its translation is CASTLTGGITGELFF.